Listed below are T cell receptor beta chains from one sample, sequenced in a study of cytomegalovirus exposure and HLA in healthy donors. Clones were read by immunoSEQ multiplex PCR, and TCRdb kept only the in-frame ones, dropping some. This sample carries more than 95,000 clones, around 77% of them seen once, and the ten largest clones take roughly 13%. Sequencing used PBMCs. These TCRs come from a woman aged 40-49 years in good health and CMV-seropositive. CDR3s include the opening cysteine and the closing phenylalanine or tryptophan. The D gene is left open where the match is weak. Only some rows state a clone size, as once, few, many or a class for expanded clones.

TRBJ2-7	few	TRBV19	TRBD1	TGTGCCAGTAGTAGAGCTCCCGGGACAGGGAGGTACGAGCAGTACTTC	CASSRAPGTGRYEQYF
TRBJ1-2	.	TRBV2	TRBD1	TGTGCCAGCAGTGGGACAGGGACGTACTATGGCTACACCTTC	CASSGTGTYYGYTF
TRBJ1-5	.	TRBV7-2	TRBD1	TGTGCCAGCAGGGACCACAGGGGGCACCAGCCCCAGCATTTT	CASRDHRGHQPQHF
TRBJ1-5	.	TRBV7-9	.	TGTGCCAGCAGCTTTTCCAGGGCGGATCAGCCCCAGCATTTT	CASSFSRADQPQHF
TRBJ2-5	.	TRBV27	TRBD2	TGTGCCAGCAGTTTAGTCGCCTGGGGGAGGGCGGGAGGGCAAGAGACCCAGTACTTC	CASSLVAWGRAGGQETQYF
TRBJ2-7	.	TRBV28	.	TGTGCCAGCAAGGACAGCTACGAGCAGTACTTC	CASKDSYEQYF
TRBJ2-1	few	TRBV5-1	TRBD2	TGCGCCAGCAGCTTGGGGATCGGAGCGGGAGGTTGGAATGAGCAGTTCTTC	CASSLGIGAGGWNEQFF
TRBJ2-7	.	TRBV2	.	TGTGCCAGCAGGGGCCGGATACCCTACGAGCAGTACTTC	CASRGRIPYEQYF
TRBJ1-2	.	TRBV19	.	TGTGCCAGTAGTTCCGACAGGACCCTCTATGGCTACACCTTC	CASSSDRTLYGYTF
TRBJ1-1	few	TRBV29-1	TRBD1	TGCAGCGTTGATTTGGGACAGGGGAACACTGAAGCTTTCTTT	CSVDLGQGNTEAFF
TRBJ2-1	.	TRBV27	TRBD2	TGTGCCAGCACTTATAGCGGGAGGTCCTACAATGAGCAGTTCTTC	CASTYSGRSYNEQFF
TRBJ2-1	.	TRBV4-1	TRBD2	TGCGCCAGCAGCCTTCTAGCGGGAGGGTCCGATGAGCAGTTCTTC	CASSLLAGGSDEQFF
TRBJ1-1	.	TRBV5-1	.	TGCGCCAGCAGCTTGGAGGCGGGAATGAACACTGAAGCTTTCTTT	CASSLEAGMNTEAFF
TRBJ2-5	many	TRBV2	.	TGTGCCAGCAGGTCACACGGGGAGACCCAGTACTTC	CASRSHGETQYF
TRBJ2-5	.	TRBV11-2	TRBD2	TGTGCCAGCAGCTTAGAGGCTGGGGGGGGGACCCAAGAGACCCAGTACTTC	CASSLEAGGGTQETQYF
TRBJ1-3	.	TRBV6-6	.	TGTGCCAGCAGCCTGTACTCTGGAAACACCATATATTTT	CASSLYSGNTIYF
TRBJ1-5	.	TRBV19	TRBD1	TGTGCCAGTAGTATCCAGGGGGGAGACAATCAGCCCCAGCATTTT	CASSIQGGDNQPQHF
TRBJ2-2	.	TRBV11-1	TRBD2	TGTGCCAGCAGCTTGACTAGCCCACCCGGGGAGCTGTTTTTT	CASSLTSPPGELFF
TRBJ2-7	.	TRBV6-1	TRBD2	TGTGCCAGCAGGATAACGGGACTAGCCCGGGAGCAGTACTTC	CASRITGLAREQYF
TRBJ2-7	.	TRBV2	TRBD1	TGTGCCAGCAGTGAGGGGCAGGGGGCTCTCGGGGAGCAGTACTTC	CASSEGQGALGEQYF
TRBJ2-7	once	TRBV28	TRBD1	TGTGCCAGCAGTTGGCAGGGGGCGCCTACATTGCCCTACGAGCAGTACTTC	CASSWQGAPTLPYEQYF
TRBJ1-5	.	TRBV19	.	TGTGCCAGTAGTAGACAGTTCAATCAGCCCCAGCATTTT	CASSRQFNQPQHF
TRBJ2-5	.	TRBV5-1	.	TGCGCCAGCAACTTGGGTACGGGGTTCCAAGAGACCCAGTACTTC	CASNLGTGFQETQYF
TRBJ2-7	.	TRBV6-5	TRBD1	TGTGCCAGCAGCGCCCGGGACAGGGGCTCCTACGAGCAGTACTTC	CASSARDRGSYEQYF
TRBJ1-1	.	TRBV25-1	.	TGTGCCAGCAGTGGGTACACATCGAACACTGAAGCTTTCTTT	CASSGYTSNTEAFF
TRBJ1-1	.	TRBV28	.	TGTGCCAGCAAGTTTGGAGGGATGTCGGCTGAAGCTTTCTTT	CASKFGGMSAEAFF
TRBJ2-1	.	TRBV29-1	TRBD2	TGCAGCGTGGAAGGGACTAGCGGGAGGGCCGGGTGGCACAATGAGCAGTTCTTC	CSVEGTSGRAGWHNEQFF
TRBJ2-2	.	TRBV10-3	.	TGTGCCATCAACCCCGGGGGGAACACCGGGGAGCTGTTTTTT	CAINPGGNTGELFF
TRBJ2-1	.	TRBV5-4	TRBD2	TGTGCCAGCAGCAGAGGGACTAGCGCATACAATGAGCAGTTCTTC	CASSRGTSAYNEQFF
TRBJ2-1	few	TRBV4-2	.	TGTGCCAGCAGCCAAGAGAAGGGCGGGGCCTCCTACAATGAGCAGTTCTTC	CASSQEKGGASYNEQFF
TRBJ1-5	.	TRBV19	TRBD1	TGTGCCAGTAGTCGACGGACAGGGGGCAATCAGCCCCAGCATTTT	CASSRRTGGNQPQHF
TRBJ2-7	.	TRBV2	TRBD2	TGTGCCAGCAGTGAACGAGCGGGAGGAGGGAACGAGCAGTACTTC	CASSERAGGGNEQYF